The 20 T cell receptor beta chains listed next were all sequenced from one sample in a study of STAT5B mutations in CD4+ large granular lymphocyte leukemia. Here immunoSEQ multiplex PCR was the method, and the copy in TCRdb shows in-frame clones only, minus some. The sample shows 15,000 to 25,000 clones, approximately 84% of them seen only once. Material for sequencing was CD4+ T cells from blood buffy coats. The receptors stem from a human donor in good health.

The chain is built from TRBV29-1 and TRBJ2-1; unclear D gene. The CDR3 loop spans 13 amino acids. In germline, CDR1 is SQVTM, CDR2 ANQGSEA. Trimming cost V 4 bases and J 4 bases, with 11 bases left between them. The CDR3 DNA sequence: TGCAGCGTTGGCCAGGCCGGATACAATGAGCAGTTCTTC. Its protein is CSVGQAGYNEQFF.

The chain couples TRBV28 to TRBJ1-2, with D unresolved. Trimming took 5 bases from V and 8 from J, leaving 12 bases between them. The CDR3 is made up of 12 amino acids. CDR1 and CDR2 (germline): MDHEN, SYDVKM. CDR3 protein: CASSPSSGGYTF. CDR3 DNA sequence: TGTGCCAGCAGTCCGAGTTCGGGCGGCTACACCTTC.

This clone was observed a handful of times. This chain's CDR3 is CASSPTGRVSEAFF. CDR3 nucleotide sequence: TGTGCCAGTAGTCCGACAGGGCGGGTGTCTGAAGCTTTCTTT. The chain employs TRBV19 and TRBJ1-1; TRBD1 matches at 7 bases. V lost 5 bases to trimming and J lost 6 bases; unmatched junction nucleotides: 9. The germline V gene has CDR1 LNHDA and CDR2 SQIVND (reference sequence). The CDR3 runs to 14 residues.

This chain joins TRBV18 and TRBJ2-5, with D tentatively TRBD1 (5 bases). The V end was cut by 5 bases, the J end by 5 bases, with 15 bases between. Germline V CDR1 and CDR2: KGHSH, LQKENI. The CDR3 is 14 residues long. For the CDR3, the DNA is TGTGCCAGCTCAACCGTTGACAGTGTCGAGACCCAGTACTTC. It specifies CASSTVDSVETQYF.

This chain uses TRBV5-6 with TRBJ1-2; perhaps TRBD1 as D (5 bases). The CDR3 length is 13 residues. Trimming stripped 5 bases from V and 5 bases from J, with 13 bases between. The germline CDR1 and CDR2 sequences are SGHDT and YYEEEE. In DNA, the CDR3 is TGTGCCAGCAGTCGGTCAGGGCCGTATGGCTACACCTTC. It codes for CASSRSGPYGYTF. Full variable domain (outside the CDR3, taken from reference TRBV5-6 and TRBJ1-2): DAGVTQSPTHLIKTRGQQVTLRCSPKSGHDTVSWYQQALGQGPQFIFQYYEEEERQRGNFPDRFSGHQFPNYSSELNVNALLLGDSALYLCASSRSGPYGYTFGSGTRLTVV.

V gene TRBV6-5 combines with J gene TRBJ1-4, with TRBD1 as a possible D gene (6 bases). The V end was cut by 2 bases, the J end by 2 bases, with 12 bases between. CDR1 and CDR2 (germline): MNHEY, SVGAGI. The CDR3 consists of 16 residues. The CDR3 sequence: CASSYEGTTTNEKLFF. As DNA, the CDR3 is TGTGCCAGCAGTTACGAGGGGACAACGACTAATGAAAAACTGTTTTTT.

This sequence joins TRBV20-1 and TRBJ1-3; D is ambiguous. Germline V gene sequence: CDR1 DFQATT, CDR2 SNEGSKA (reference sequence). The CDR3 loop spans 11 amino acids. V lost 3 bases to trimming and J lost 1 base, with 1 base between them. CDR3 sequence: CSARSGNTIYF. The CDR3 nucleotides read TGCAGTGCTAGGTCTGGAAACACCATATATTTT.

The rearrangement links TRBV9 to TRBJ2-7; 7 bases match TRBD1. Germline CDR1 reads SGDLS; CDR2 reads YYNGEE. The CDR3 sequence is 14 residues long. Trimming cost V 2 bases and J 0 bases; bases outside gene matches: 2. The CDR3 bases are TGTGCCAGCAGCGTGTCAGGGGGCTCCTACGAGCAGTACTTC. This encodes CASSVSGGSYEQYF.

This rearrangement joins TRBV9 to TRBJ2-2; D not resolved. There are 15 residues in the CDR3. Trimming took 4 bases from V and 1 from J, leaving 11 bases between them. Germline V gives CDR1 SGDLS, CDR2 YYNGEE. The CDR3 region has the DNA TGTGCCAGCAGCTCGCGTCCGGGGAACACCGGGGAGCTGTTTTTT. Translation: CASSSRPGNTGELFF.

The chain links TRBV28 to TRBJ2-1; 10 bases align to TRBD2. Per germline, CDR1 MDHEN and CDR2 SYDVKM. V lost 7 bases, J lost 3 bases, and 3 bases stayed unmatched. The CDR3 length is 14 residues. This chain's CDR3 is CASNRLAGYNEQFF. CDR3 in DNA: TGTGCCAGCAATAGACTAGCGGGCTACAATGAGCAGTTCTTC.

V usage is TRBV27 and J usage is TRBJ1-5, with unresolved D. Germline CDR1 is MNHEY and CDR2 is SMNVEV (reference sequence). V lost 11 bases and J lost 3, with 11 bases in between. There are 12 residues in the CDR3. The CDR3 region has the DNA TGTGCCCCCTGGAGGGTCAATCAGCCCCAGCATTTT. Its protein is CAPWRVNQPQHF.

The V call is TRBV2, the J call TRBJ2-5, with 13 nucleotides matching TRBD2. This CDR3 has 16 amino acids. J was trimmed by 2 bases and V by 3 bases; bases with no gene match: 3. Per the germline V gene, CDR1 is SNHLY and CDR2 is FYNNEI. CDR3 sequence reads: CASSEGLAGKQETQYF. Written as DNA, the CDR3 is TGTGCCAGCAGTGAGGGACTAGCGGGGAAACAAGAGACCCAGTACTTC.

This clone was found once. V gene TRBV19 combines with J gene TRBJ1-2, with D perhaps TRBD1 (6 bases). This CDR3 region has 14 residues. CDR1 and CDR2 from the germline V gene are LNHDA and SQIVND (reference sequence). The V end lost 3 bases, the J end lost 2 bases, and 10 bases lay between the germline ends. The CDR3 is CASSIRGTNYGYTF. The CDR3, as DNA: TGTGCCAGTAGTATTCGGGGGACAAACTATGGCTACACCTTC.

CDR3 residues: CASSSLQGFGYTF. Written as DNA, the CDR3 is TGCGCCAGCAGCTCCCTACAGGGGTTTGGCTACACCTTC. The genes are TRBV5-1 and TRBJ1-2; TRBD1 matches 7 bases. The CDR3 length is 13 residues. V shed 3 bases, J shed 7 bases, and the junction held 6 bases outside the gene matches. Germline CDR1 is SGHRS and CDR2 is YFSETQ.

The V gene is TRBV2, the J gene TRBJ2-3; TRBD1 matches at 10 bases. V trimming: 0 bases; J trimming: 4 bases; junction bases outside the gene matches: 10. Germline values: CDR1 SNHLY, CDR2 FYNNEI. CDR3 size: 18 residues. The CDR3 protein is CASSEADRGRFSPDTQYF. CDR3 in DNA: TGTGCCAGCAGTGAAGCAGACAGGGGGCGCTTCAGCCCAGATACGCAGTATTTT.

V gene TRBV10-3 combines with J gene TRBJ1-2; tentative D call: TRBD1 (6 bases). Germline V gives CDR1 ENHRY, CDR2 SYGVKD. The CDR3 totals 14 residues. The V and J ends lost 4 bases and 6 bases respectively, with 15 bases between them. The chain's CDR3 is CAISGATGDDGYTF. CDR3 in DNA: TGTGCCATCAGTGGGGCGACAGGCGACGATGGCTACACCTTC.

CDR3: CASSVASGGTDTQYF. The CDR3 bases are TGTGCCAGCAGTGTGGCTAGCGGGGGCACAGATACGCAGTATTTT. The rearrangement uses TRBV25-1 and TRBJ2-3, with TRBD2 identical over 9 bases. The CDR3 consists of 15 residues. Germline V gene data show CDR1 as MGHDK and CDR2 as SYGVNS. J gave up 1 base and V 4 bases, and 3 bases lay outside the gene matches. The full variable domain, completed using reference TRBV25-1 and TRBJ2-3, is EADIYQTPRYLVIGTGKKITLECSQTMGHDKMYWYQQDPGMELHLIHYSYGVNSTEKGDLSSESTVSRIRTEHFPLTLESARPSHTSQYLCASSVASGGTDTQYFGPGTRLTVL.

This clone was seen only once. This chain uses TRBV6-4 with TRBJ2-2; D is perhaps TRBD1 or TRBD2 (5 bases each). Germline V lookup: CDR1 MRHNA, CDR2 SNTAGT. The V end lost 2 bases, the J end lost 5 bases, and 9 bases lay between the germline ends. The CDR3 is 14 residues long. The CDR3 nucleotides are TGTGCCAGCAGTGACGAGTGGGGGACCGGGGAGCTGTTTTTT. Protein product: CASSDEWGTGELFF.

Concerning this clone itself: The same CDR3 also results from other DNA sequences found in this sample. The V call is TRBV6-1, the J call TRBJ1-2; the D is unclear. CDR3 length: 13 amino acids. Germline loops: CDR1 MNHNS, CDR2 SASEGT. Trimming shortened V by 8 bases and J by 5 bases, and 15 bases separated the two germline ends. The CDR3 protein is CASLLGRLYGYTF. The DNA of the CDR3 is TGTGCCAGCCTCCTGGGTCGACTGTATGGCTACACCTTC.

The rearrangement joins TRBV5-6 to TRBJ1-1; tentatively, D is TRBD1 (6 bases). The CDR3 contains 14 residues. V gave up 4 bases and J gave up 1 base, with 11 bases separating them. Germline loops: CDR1 SGHDT, CDR2 YYEEEE. CDR3 in amino acids: CASSLGTRNTEAFF. Here the CDR3 DNA reads TGTGCCAGCAGCCTCGGGACAAGGAACACTGAAGCTTTCTTT.